This TCR beta chain was identified in a study of blood T cells in healthy people across ages. Turning to the study itself: Roughly one uniquely barcoded beta molecule per two T cells was captured.

Note on this clonotype: Its antigen is undetermined.

Study-wide points: PBMCs that were unsorted prevented a conclusive naive versus antigen-experienced comparison.

V was cut by 9 bases and J by 3 bases, with 19 bases left in between. The germline V gene has CDR1 KGHDR and CDR2 SFDVKD. This CDR3 contains 15 residues. A minimum of 6 micrograms of total RNA was extracted per sample. For the second PCR, which ran for about 6 to 12 cycles, a sample-barcoded 5' primer and a J-beta primer mix were used. TCRdb reanalysed the 5' RACE reads using MiXCR and keeps one entry per CDR3 protein. This table holds 1.5 million to 2 million distinct CDR3 sequences, under 30% found once. Sequences were obtained from blood. The rearrangement joins TRBV24-1 to TRBJ1-2; D uncertain. The TCR comes from a young woman in good health. In DNA, the CDR3 is TGTGCCACCGGGGTGACACCTAGAGATCACTATGGCTACACCTTC. Its protein is CATGVTPRDHYGYTF.